This T cell receptor beta chain was captured in a study of cytomegalovirus exposure and HLA in healthy donors. Study-wide points: A link between a missense DCLRE1C variant and TCR beta V- and J-gene trimming emerged from a later analysis.

Notes on this clone: Its antigen remains unknown. The junction shows a germline mismatch at one end, possibly a read error.

Primers for the PCR totalled 60 Vbeta and 13 Jbeta. Method: immunoSEQ multiplex PCR; TCRdb's copy keeps in-frame clones and lacks some. The table shows about 130,000 clones, with approximately 80% occurring only once. Germline loops: CDR1 MNHEY, CDR2 SVGAGI. This CDR3 contains 15 residues. This chain uses TRBV6-5 with TRBJ1-5; D ambiguous. The specimen was PBMCs. The sequence derives from a man aged 25-45 years in good health and CMV-seronegative. CDR3: CASSYSAASNQPQNF. The CDR3 coding sequence is TGTGCCAGCAGTTACTCAGCAGCTAGCAATCAGCCCCAGAATTTT.